This T cell receptor (beta chain) was sequenced during a study of blood T cells in healthy people across ages. Study-wide results and caveats: Observed TCR beta diversity showed a strong correlation with the percentage of naive T cells as measured by flow cytometry.

For this clonotype: No antigen is known for it.

This CDR3 comprises 15 residues. The germline gives CDR1 LGHDT, CDR2 YNNKEL (reference sequence). The V gene end was trimmed by 3 bases and the J gene end by 6 bases; junction bases not matched to a gene: 6. The use of a sample-barcoded 5' primer and a J-beta primer mix characterized a second PCR of about 7 to 12 cycles. A single record per CDR3 protein comes from TCRdb applying MiXCR to the 5' RACE reads. The sample lists approximately 790,000 distinct CDR3 sequences, about 62% seen once, with 25% to 35% in the top ten. The chain has TRBV3-1 and TRBJ2-1; TRBD1 aligns across 9 bases. The specimen sequenced was blood. This TCR was sampled from a man aged 25 to 40 in good health. CDR3 residues: CASSHGTGIFNEQFF. The CDR3 bases are TGTGCCAGCAGCCATGGGACAGGGATCTTCAATGAGCAGTTCTTC.